This T cell receptor beta chain is drawn from a study of HIV-infected patients and healthy controls. Whole blood was used without fractionation, so all unsorted peripheral T cells were included. cDNA was made from about 510 ng RNA using alpha and beta constant primers. Each of the alpha and beta chains got its own library through chain-specific third strand synthesis with indices. All rearrangements within a chain used one primer pair; cDNA molecules carried barcodes. TCRdb called the 5' RACE reads again in MiXCR, with one record for every CDR3 protein. This table has about 9,600 distinct CDR3 sequences, 7% to 8.5% appearing once. At least ten counts were recorded for this clonotype. Germline V gene lookup returns CDR1 DFQATT and CDR2 SNEGSKA (reference sequence). Trimming left V 6 bases short and J 1 base short, with 13 bases between. This CDR3 region has 14 residues.

The source of this sequence is an adult with HIV infection. This sample comprised blood, obtained before antiretroviral therapy. This chain links TRBV20-1 with TRBJ1-5; D remains ambiguous. CDR3 DNA sequence: TGCAGTGCCTCCCGGGCAGGAAGCAATCAGCCCCAGCATTTT. Residues: CSASRAGSNQPQHF.